These 17 T cell receptor beta chains were sequenced from one sample in a study of T cell repertoires in cytomegalovirus infection. MiXCR, run by TCRdb on the reads, gives a single entry per CDR3 protein. This sample carries some 180,000 distinct CDR3 sequences, approximately 19% of them seen once, and the ten largest clones take just under 3%. Sequenced material: PBMCs. These receptors were obtained from a human donor in good health (CMV status not recorded). Some clones in this sample may be carry-over from other donors' samples.

The sample holds one count of this clonotype. This sequence joins TRBV27 and TRBJ2-1, with TRBD1 as a possible D gene (6 bases). Trimming removed 6 bases from V and 2 bases from J, with 14 bases in between. This CDR3 has 15 residues. CDR1 and CDR2 (germline): MNHEY, SMNVEV (reference sequence). The CDR3 bases are TGTGCCAGCAGCAACATCAGGGACACCTACAATGAGCAGTTCTTC. Translation: CASSNIRDTYNEQFF.

This clonotype was picked up many times. The V gene is TRBV7-2, the J gene TRBJ2-5; no firm D call. The CDR3 length is 12 residues. Per the germline V gene, CDR1 is SGHTA and CDR2 is FQGNSA. The V and J ends lost 4 bases and 4 bases respectively, with 7 bases between them. The CDR3 region is CASSSPGETQYF. The CDR3 DNA reads as TGTGCCAGCAGCTCCCCCGGAGAGACCCAGTACTTC.

The rearrangement uses TRBV7-8 and TRBJ2-1; 8 nucleotides agree with TRBD2. Germline CDR1 and CDR2: SGHVS and FQNEAQ. V gave up 8 bases and J gave up 8 bases; unmatched junction bases: 8. The CDR3 consists of 13 residues. CDR3 sequence (DNA): TGTGCCAGCCAGCGGGAGATAAAGGATGAGCAGTTCTTC. Its translation is CASQREIKDEQFF.

The chain couples TRBV10-1 to TRBJ1-5, with D maybe TRBD1 (6 bases). CDR1 and CDR2 from the germline V gene are WNHNN and SYGVQD (reference sequence). V lost 3 bases, J lost 7 bases, and 13 bases lay in between. The CDR3 is 14 amino acids. The CDR3 region has the DNA TGCGCCAGCAGTGAACAGGGAGTACGGCAGCCCCAGCATTTT. Amino acid sequence: CASSEQGVRQPQHF.

This clonotype turned up a few times. The V call is TRBV5-6, the J call TRBJ1-3, with D possibly TRBD1 on 5 matching bases. CDR1 SGHDT and CDR2 YYEEEE come from the germline V gene. The CDR3 totals 17 residues. Trimming shortened V by 0 bases and J by 0 bases, and 13 bases separated the two germline ends. CDR3 DNA: TGTGCCAGCAGCTTGGATGTAGGGGCTATCTCTGGAAACACCATATATTTT. Protein product: CASSLDVGAISGNTIYF. The whole variable domain, remainder taken from reference TRBV5-6 and TRBJ1-3, is DAGVTQSPTHLIKTRGQQVTLRCSPKSGHDTVSWYQQALGQGPQFIFQYYEEEERQRGNFPDRFSGHQFPNYSSELNVNALLLGDSALYLCASSLDVGAISGNTIYFGEGSWLTVV.

This clonotype was detected only a few times. The rearrangement uses TRBV12-3 or TRBV12-4 and TRBJ1-5, with D possibly TRBD1 on 5 matching bases. Between the trimmed V and J ends, which lost 7 bases and 0 bases, there was a span of 10 bases. This CDR3 spans 14 amino acids. CDR3 sequence reads: CASTRDGSNQPQHF. The CDR3 nucleotides are TGTGCCAGCACCCGGGACGGTAGCAATCAGCCCCAGCATTTT.

This chain connects TRBV12-3 or TRBV12-4 to TRBJ1-2; 8 nucleotides line up with TRBD1. This CDR3 contains 13 residues. J lost 6 bases, V lost 6 bases, and 6 bases had no gene match. This CDR3 reads CASREDRVDGYTF. DNA for the CDR3: TGTGCCAGCAGAGAGGACAGGGTCGATGGCTACACCTTC.

This clonotype was seen more than once but under ten times. The chain links TRBV7-6 to TRBJ2-3; D may be TRBD2 (5 bases). This CDR3 region has 15 residues. Trimming took 5 bases from V and 0 from J, leaving 12 bases between them. Germline assignment: CDR1 SGHVS and CDR2 FNYEAQ. The CDR3 region has the DNA TGTGCCAGCAGCCCTCTGACGGGAAGCACAGATACGCAGTATTTT. It translates to CASSPLTGSTDTQYF.

Only a few counts were recorded for this clonotype. The chain carries TRBV6-1 and TRBJ2-5; D gene ambiguous. With 1 base removed from V and 2 bases from J, the gap between germline ends came to 11 bases. Germline CDR1 is MNHNS and CDR2 is SASEGT. The CDR3 spans 15 residues. In DNA, the CDR3 is TGTGCCAGCAGTGAAGATAGACTGTTACAAGAGACCCAGTACTTC. Residues: CASSEDRLLQETQYF.

J is TRBJ1-2 and V is TRBV6-5; a possible D gene is TRBD1 (6 bases). Germline-derived CDR1 and CDR2 are MNHEY and SVGAGI. The CDR3 sequence is 11 residues long. V lost 6 bases, J lost 8 bases, and 10 bases lay in between. Here the CDR3 DNA reads TGTGCCAGCAGGGGGGGGCCGGGCTACACCTTC. Translating it yields CASRGGPGYTF.

V usage is TRBV18 and J usage is TRBJ1-1; tentative D call: TRBD1 (5 bases). V gave up 4 bases and J gave up 4 bases, with 19 bases separating them. Germline CDR1 reads KGHSH; CDR2 reads LQKENI. CDR3 length: 16 amino acids. CDR3: CASSRALSGGLTEAFF. In DNA, the CDR3 is TGTGCCAGCTCACGGGCCCTCAGTGGGGGACTCACTGAAGCTTTCTTT.

Comments on this clonotype: This clone may be a read error of a much larger clone one base away. The chain joins TRBV4-1 to TRBJ2-7; 7 bases align to TRBD2. Germline values: CDR1 MGHRA, CDR2 YSYEKL. This CDR3 has 13 amino acids. The CDR3 nucleotides are TGTGCCAGCAGCTCCGGGACTACCTGCGAGCAGTACTTC. Translating it yields CASSSGTTCEQYF.

Many counts were recorded for this clonotype. This chain connects TRBV12-3 or TRBV12-4 to TRBJ1-3; the D is unclear. Trimming removed 2 bases at V and 6 bases at J, with 11 bases between. CDR3 length equals 14 residues. CDR3 loop: CASSLTGPPNTIYF. CDR3 coding DNA: TGTGCCAGCAGTTTAACTGGGCCCCCAAACACCATATATTTT.

The chain carries TRBV25-1 and TRBJ1-5; 9 positions agree with TRBD1. There are 15 residues in the CDR3. J gave up 1 base and V 6 bases, and 4 bases lay outside the gene matches. CDR1 and CDR2 (germline): MGHDK, SYGVNS. CDR3 in amino acids: CASSPQGASNQPQHF. The CDR3, as DNA: TGTGCCAGCAGCCCACAGGGGGCCAGCAATCAGCCCCAGCATTTT.

The chain carries TRBV6-6 and TRBJ2-5, with TRBD2 identical over 10 bases. The CDR3 has 14 amino acids. In germline, CDR1 is MNHNY, CDR2 SVGAGI (reference sequence). The junction had 2 bases not matched to a gene; V was cut back by 4 bases and J by 3 bases. The CDR3 DNA follows: TGTGCCAGCAGTTCAAGCGGGAGGGAAGAGACCCAGTACTTC. This encodes CASSSSGREETQYF.

This chain uses TRBV5-1 with TRBJ1-6; maybe TRBD1 (5 bases). The germline V gene encodes CDR1 SGHRS and CDR2 YFSETQ. This CDR3 contains 15 residues. The V gene lost 0 bases and the J gene lost 7 bases, with 11 bases spanning the gap. CDR3 DNA sequence: TGCGCCAGCAGCTTGGACCCGGGACCCAATTCACCCCTCCACTTT. Translated: CASSLDPGPNSPLHF.

There are many counts of this clonotype. The chain recombines TRBV7-2 with TRBJ2-2; weak D call: TRBD1 (7 bases). The CDR3 is 16 amino acids. The germline V and J ends were trimmed by 7 bases and 4 bases, with 19 bases remaining between them. The germline V gene encodes CDR1 SGHTA and CDR2 FQGNSA. The CDR3 DNA reads as TGTGCCAGCACCATGCAGGGGGGCGCGCGCACCGGGGAGCTGTTTTTT. Residues: CASTMQGGARTGELFF.